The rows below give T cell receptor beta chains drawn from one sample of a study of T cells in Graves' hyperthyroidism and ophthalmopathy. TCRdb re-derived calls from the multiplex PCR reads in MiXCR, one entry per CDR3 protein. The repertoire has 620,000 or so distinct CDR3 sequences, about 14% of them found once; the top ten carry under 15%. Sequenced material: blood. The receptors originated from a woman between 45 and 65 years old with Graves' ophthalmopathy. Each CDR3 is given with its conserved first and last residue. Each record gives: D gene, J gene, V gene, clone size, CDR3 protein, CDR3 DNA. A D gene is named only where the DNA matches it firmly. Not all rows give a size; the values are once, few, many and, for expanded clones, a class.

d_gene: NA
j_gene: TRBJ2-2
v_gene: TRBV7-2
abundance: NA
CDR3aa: CASSLDGSLLITGELFF
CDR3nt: TGTGCCAGCAGCTTAGACGGGAGCCTGTTGATCACCGGGGAGCTGTTTTTT

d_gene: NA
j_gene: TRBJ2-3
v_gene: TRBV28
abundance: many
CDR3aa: CASSLRRTSSTDTQYF
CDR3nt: TGTGCCAGCAGTTTACGAAGGACTTCTAGCACAGATACGCAGTATTTT

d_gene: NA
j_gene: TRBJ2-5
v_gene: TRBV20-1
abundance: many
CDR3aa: CSARPQETQYF
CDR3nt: TGCAGTGCTAGGCCTCAAGAGACCCAGTACTTC

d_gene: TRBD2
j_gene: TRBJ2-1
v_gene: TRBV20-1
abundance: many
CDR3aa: CSASFSGSTNEQFF
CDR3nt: TGCAGTGCTAGTTTCAGCGGGAGCACCAATGAGCAGTTCTTC

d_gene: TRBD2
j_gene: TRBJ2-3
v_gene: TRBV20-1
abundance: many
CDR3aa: CSATLPTSGTSTDTQYF
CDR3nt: TGCAGTGCTACCCTCCCGACTAGCGGGACTAGCACAGATACGCAGTATTTT

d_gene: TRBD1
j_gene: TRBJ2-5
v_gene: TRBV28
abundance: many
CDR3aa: CASSSAGTGKETQYF
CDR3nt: TGTGCCAGCAGTTCCGCCGGGACAGGAAAAGAGACCCAGTACTTC

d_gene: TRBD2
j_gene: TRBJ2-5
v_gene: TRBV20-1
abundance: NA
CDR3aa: CSARGGTSEETQYF
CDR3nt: TGCAGTGCTAGAGGGGGGACTAGCGAAGAGACCCAGTACTTC

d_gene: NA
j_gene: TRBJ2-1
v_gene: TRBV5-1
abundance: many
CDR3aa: CASSLGVGVGNEQFF
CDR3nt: TGCGCCAGCAGCTTAGGTGTAGGTGTCGGCAATGAGCAGTTCTTC

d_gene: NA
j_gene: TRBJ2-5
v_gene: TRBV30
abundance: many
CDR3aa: CAWRRDRWEETQYF
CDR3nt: TGTGCCTGGAGGCGCGACAGGTGGGAAGAGACCCAGTACTTC

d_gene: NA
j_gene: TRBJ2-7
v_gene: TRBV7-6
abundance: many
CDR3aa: CASSSETGYEQYF
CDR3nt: TGTGCCAGCAGCTCCGAGACAGGCTACGAGCAGTACTTC

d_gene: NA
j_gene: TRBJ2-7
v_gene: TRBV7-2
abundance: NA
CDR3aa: CASTRRSPGSEQYF
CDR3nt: TGTGCCAGCACCCGGAGGTCCCCCGGCTCCGAGCAGTACTTC

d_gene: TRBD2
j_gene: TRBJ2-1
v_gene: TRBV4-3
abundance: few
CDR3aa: CASSKTSGRLNEQFF
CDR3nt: TGCGCCAGCAGCAAGACTAGCGGGAGATTGAATGAGCAGTTCTTC

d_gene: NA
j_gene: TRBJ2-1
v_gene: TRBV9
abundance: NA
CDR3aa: CASSVAGLSYEQFF
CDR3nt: TGTGCCAGCAGCGTAGCGGGACTTTCCTACGAGCAGTTCTTC

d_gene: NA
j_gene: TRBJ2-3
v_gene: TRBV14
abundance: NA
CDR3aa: CASSQVPTHTQYF
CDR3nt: TGTGCCAGCAGCCAAGTGCCCACACATACGCAGTATTTT

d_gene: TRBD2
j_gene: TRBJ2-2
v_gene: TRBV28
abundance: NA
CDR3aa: CASRGLAGITGELFF
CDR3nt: TGTGCCAGCAGGGGACTAGCGGGAATCACCGGGGAGCTGTTTTTT

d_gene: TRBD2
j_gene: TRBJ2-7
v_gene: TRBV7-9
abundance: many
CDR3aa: CASSFWGLARRGHEQYF
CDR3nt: TGTGCCAGCAGCTTTTGGGGACTAGCTCGGAGGGGGCACGAGCAGTACTTC

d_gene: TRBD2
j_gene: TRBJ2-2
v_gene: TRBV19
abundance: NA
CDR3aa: CASSKRGANTGELFF
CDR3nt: TGTGCCAGTAGTAAGCGGGGAGCGAACACCGGGGAGCTGTTTTTT

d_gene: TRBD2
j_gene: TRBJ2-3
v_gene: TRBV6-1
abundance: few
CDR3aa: CASSAHGTSEYTDTQYF
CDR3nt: TGTGCCAGCAGTGCCCACGGGACTAGCGAATACACAGATACGCAGTATTTT

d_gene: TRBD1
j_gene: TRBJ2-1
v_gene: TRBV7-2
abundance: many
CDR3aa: CASSLTGTGGGNEQFF
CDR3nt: TGTGCCAGCAGCTTAACCGGGACAGGGGGAGGCAATGAGCAGTTCTTC

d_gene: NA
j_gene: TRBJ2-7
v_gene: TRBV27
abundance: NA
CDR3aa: CASSSPPESSPAEQYF
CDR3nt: TGTGCCAGCAGTTCCCCCCCAGAGTCGTCGCCTGCCGAGCAGTACTTC

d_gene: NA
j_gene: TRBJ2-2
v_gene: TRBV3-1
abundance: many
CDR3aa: CASSQFGRNTGELFF
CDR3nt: TGTGCCAGCAGCCAATTCGGGAGGAACACCGGGGAGCTGTTTTTT

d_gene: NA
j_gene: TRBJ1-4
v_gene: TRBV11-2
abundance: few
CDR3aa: CASSIGRGGEKLFF
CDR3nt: TGTGCCAGCAGCATAGGTCGCGGAGGGGAAAAACTGTTTTTT

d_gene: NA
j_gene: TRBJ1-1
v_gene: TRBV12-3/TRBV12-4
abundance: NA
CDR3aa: CASSLIGSSEAFF
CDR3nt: TGTGCCAGCAGTTTAATTGGCAGTTCTGAAGCTTTCTTT

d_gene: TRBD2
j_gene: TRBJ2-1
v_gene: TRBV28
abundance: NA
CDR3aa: CASSPTSGSWDEQFF
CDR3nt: TGTGCCAGCAGTCCTACTAGCGGGAGTTGGGATGAGCAGTTCTTC

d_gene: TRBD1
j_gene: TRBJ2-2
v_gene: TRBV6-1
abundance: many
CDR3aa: CASRSGTGDTGELFF
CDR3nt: TGTGCCAGCAGGTCGGGGACAGGGGACACCGGGGAGCTGTTTTTT

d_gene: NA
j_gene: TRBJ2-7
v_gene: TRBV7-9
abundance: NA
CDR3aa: CASSSLSWGSSYEQYF
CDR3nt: TGTGCCAGCAGCTCGTTGTCGTGGGGTAGCTCCTACGAGCAGTACTTC

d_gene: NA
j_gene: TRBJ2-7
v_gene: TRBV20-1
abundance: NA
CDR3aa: CSALGGPGYEQYF
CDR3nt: TGCAGTGCTTTAGGCGGGCCGGGTTACGAGCAGTACTTC

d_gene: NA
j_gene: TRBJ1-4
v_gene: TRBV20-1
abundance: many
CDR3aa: CSARDSAAFNEKLFF
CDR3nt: TGCAGTGCTAGAGATTCAGCAGCCTTTAATGAAAAACTGTTTTTT

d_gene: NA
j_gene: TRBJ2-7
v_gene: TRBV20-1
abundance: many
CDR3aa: CSVSRDKGEQYF
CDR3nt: TGCAGTGTATCTAGGGATAAGGGGGAGCAGTACTTC

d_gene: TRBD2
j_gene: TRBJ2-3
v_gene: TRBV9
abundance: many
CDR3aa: CASSVGLASTDTQYF
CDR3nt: TGTGCCAGCAGCGTCGGACTAGCCAGCACAGATACGCAGTATTTT

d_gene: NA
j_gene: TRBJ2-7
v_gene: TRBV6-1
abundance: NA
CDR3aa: CASGSSGAIYEQYF
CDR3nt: TGTGCCAGCGGTAGTAGCGGAGCGATCTACGAGCAGTACTTC

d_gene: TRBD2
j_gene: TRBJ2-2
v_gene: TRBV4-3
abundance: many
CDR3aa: CASSKRLAGGPANTGELFF
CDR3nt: TGCGCCAGCAGCAAAAGACTAGCGGGAGGGCCCGCGAACACCGGGGAGCTGTTTTTT

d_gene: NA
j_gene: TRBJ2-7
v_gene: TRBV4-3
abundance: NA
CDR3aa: CASSQSRFNYEQYF
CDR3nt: TGCGCCAGCAGCCAAAGCCGGTTTAACTACGAGCAGTACTTC

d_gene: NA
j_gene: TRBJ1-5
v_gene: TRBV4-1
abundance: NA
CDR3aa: CASSQDRGPLARNQPQHF
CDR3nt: TGCGCCAGCAGCCAAGATCGCGGACCGCTAGCGAGAAATCAGCCCCAGCATTTT

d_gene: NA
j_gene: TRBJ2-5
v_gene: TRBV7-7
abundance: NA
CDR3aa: CASSLEVGRQGTQYF
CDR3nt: TGTGCTAGCAGCTTAGAGGTGGGGCGCCAAGGGACCCAGTACTTC

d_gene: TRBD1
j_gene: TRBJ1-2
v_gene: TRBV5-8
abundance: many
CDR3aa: CASSFRTGANYGYTF
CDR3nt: TGTGCCAGCAGCTTTAGGACAGGAGCTAACTATGGCTACACCTTC

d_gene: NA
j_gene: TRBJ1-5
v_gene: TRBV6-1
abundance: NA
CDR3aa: CASKPTWDTNQPQHF
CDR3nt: TGTGCCAGCAAACCGACCTGGGACACAAATCAGCCCCAGCATTTT

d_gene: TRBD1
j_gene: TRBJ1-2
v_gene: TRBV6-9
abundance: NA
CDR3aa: CASSYRIGTGVTGYTF
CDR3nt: TGTGCCAGCAGTTACAGAATAGGGACAGGGGTGACTGGCTACACCTTC

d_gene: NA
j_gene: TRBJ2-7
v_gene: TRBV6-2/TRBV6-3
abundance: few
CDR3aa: CASSREGSYEQYF
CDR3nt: TGTGCCAGCAGCCGAGAGGGCTCCTACGAGCAGTACTTC

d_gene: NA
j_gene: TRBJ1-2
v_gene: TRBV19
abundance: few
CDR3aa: CASSHRQTPNYGYTF
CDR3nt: TGTGCCAGTAGTCATCGACAGACCCCTAACTATGGCTACACCTTC

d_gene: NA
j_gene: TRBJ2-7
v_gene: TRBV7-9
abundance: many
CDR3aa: CASSLSMDNEQYF
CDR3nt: TGTGCCAGCAGCTTGAGTATGGACAACGAGCAGTACTTC

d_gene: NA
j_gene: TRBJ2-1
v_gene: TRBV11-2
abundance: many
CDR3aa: CASSLVVYGMNNENEQFF
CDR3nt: TGTGCCAGCAGCTTAGTGGTATACGGGATGAACAATGAAAATGAGCAGTTCTTC

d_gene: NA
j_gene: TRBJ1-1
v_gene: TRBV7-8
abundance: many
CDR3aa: CASSLELTRKGGLNTEAFF
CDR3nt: TGTGCCAGCAGCTTAGAATTAACTAGAAAGGGGGGATTGAACACTGAAGCTTTCTTT

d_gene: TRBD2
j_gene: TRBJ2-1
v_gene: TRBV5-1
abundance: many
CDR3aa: CASMGGRNEQFF
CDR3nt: TGCGCCAGCATGGGAGGGCGGAATGAGCAGTTCTTC

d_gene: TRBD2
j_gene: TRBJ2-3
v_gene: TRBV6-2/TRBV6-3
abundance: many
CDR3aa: CASSRLAGTDTQYF
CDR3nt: TGTGCCAGCAGTCGACTAGCGGGGACAGATACGCAGTATTTT

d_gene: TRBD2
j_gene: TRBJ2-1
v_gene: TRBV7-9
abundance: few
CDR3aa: CASSTRTSGRASDYNEQFF
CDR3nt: TGTGCCAGCAGCACCCGGACTAGCGGGAGGGCCTCAGATTACAATGAGCAGTTCTTC

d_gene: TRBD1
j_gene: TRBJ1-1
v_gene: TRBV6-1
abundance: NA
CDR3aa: CASSGDSWAFF
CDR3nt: TGTGCCAGCAGTGGGGACAGTTGGGCTTTCTTT

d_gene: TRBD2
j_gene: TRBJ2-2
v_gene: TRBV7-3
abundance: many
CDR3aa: CASSLRAGGVTGELFF
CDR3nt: TGTGCCAGCAGCTTACGGGCGGGAGGAGTGACCGGGGAGCTGTTTTTT

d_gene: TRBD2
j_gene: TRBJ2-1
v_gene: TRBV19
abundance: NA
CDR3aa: CASSIGLAGEDEQFF
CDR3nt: TGTGCCAGTAGTATAGGGCTAGCGGGAGAGGATGAGCAGTTCTTC

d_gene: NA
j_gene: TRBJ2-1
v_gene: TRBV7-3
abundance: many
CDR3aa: CASSLTGDSYNEQFF
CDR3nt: TGTGCCAGCAGCTTGACAGGAGACTCCTACAATGAGCAGTTCTTC

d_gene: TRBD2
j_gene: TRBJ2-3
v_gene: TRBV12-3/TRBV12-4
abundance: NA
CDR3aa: CASSLGLGGDKDTQYF
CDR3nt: TGTGCCAGCAGTTTGGGACTAGGGGGAGATAAAGATACGCAGTATTTT

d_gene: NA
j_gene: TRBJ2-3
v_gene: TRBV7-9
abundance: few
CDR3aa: CASSLLVDDTQYF
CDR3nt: TGTGCCAGCAGCTTATTGGTAGACGATACGCAGTATTTT

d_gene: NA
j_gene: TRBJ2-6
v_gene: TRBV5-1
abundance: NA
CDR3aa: CASSPLGGDTGSGANVLTF
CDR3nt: TGCGCCAGCAGTCCACTTGGTGGGGACACTGGCTCTGGGGCCAACGTCCTGACTTTC

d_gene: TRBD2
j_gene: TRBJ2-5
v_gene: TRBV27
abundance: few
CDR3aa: CASSSLGAGVETQYF
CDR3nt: TGTGCCAGCAGCTCCCTAGGGGCGGGAGTGGAGACCCAGTACTTC

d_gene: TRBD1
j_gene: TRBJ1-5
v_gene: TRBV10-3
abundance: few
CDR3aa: CATGTENQPQHF
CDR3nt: TGTGCCACCGGGACAGAGAATCAGCCCCAGCATTTT